The 14 T cell receptor beta chains listed next were all sequenced from one sample in a study of T cell responses to AZD1222 COVID-19 vaccine. Some clones are missing from TCRdb's copy, which holds only in-frame ones; the method was immunoSEQ multiplex PCR. The repertoire consists of roughly 150,000 clones, with around 89% occurring once and the leading ten covering 6.9%. Sequencing was performed on peripheral blood, taken on day 0 of AZD1222 vaccination. Receptors were obtained from an adult in good health.

The rearrangement uses TRBV28 and TRBJ1-5, with D tentatively TRBD1 (5 bases). The CDR3 loop spans 16 amino acids. Germline CDR1 reads MDHEN; CDR2 reads SYDVKM. V lost 2 bases and J 0 bases, leaving 11 bases between the germline ends. The CDR3: CASSLLGRDSNQPQHF. The CDR3 region has the DNA TGTGCCAGCAGTTTACTAGGCAGGGATAGCAATCAGCCCCAGCATTTT.

This clone has a handful of counts. The V gene is TRBV2, the J gene TRBJ2-6; D is ambiguous. Trimming pared 9 bases from V and 4 bases from J, leaving 10 bases between. Germline CDR1 and CDR2: SNHLY and FYNNEI. The CDR3 sequence is 13 residues long. CDR3 protein: CASLGSGANVLTF. Here the CDR3 DNA reads TGTGCCAGTTTGGGGTCCGGGGCCAACGTCCTGACTTTC.

This chain connects TRBV9 to TRBJ2-5; possible D gene TRBD2, 5 bases. Germline V lookup: CDR1 SGDLS, CDR2 YYNGEE. V was trimmed by 3 bases and J by 5 bases, leaving 14 bases between them. The CDR3 is 14 residues long. Here the CDR3 reads CASSAGPSGETQYF. CDR3 sequence (DNA): TGTGCCAGCAGCGCAGGACCTTCGGGGGAGACCCAGTACTTC. Filled out from reference TRBV9 and TRBJ2-5, the complete variable domain reads DSGVTQTPKHLITATGQRVTLRCSPRSGDLSVYWYQQSLDQGLQFLIQYYNGEERAKGNILERFSAQQFPDLHSELNLSSLELGDSALYFCASSAGPSGETQYFGPGTRLLVL.

This clone has only a few counts. The chain joins TRBV11-1 to TRBJ2-1; TRBD2 agrees at 11 bases. CDR1 and CDR2 (germline): SGHAT, FQDESV (reference sequence). This CDR3 comprises 16 residues. The ends lost 5 bases at V and 5 bases at J; junction bases unmatched: 8. The CDR3 DNA reads TGTGCCAGCAGCCCCCGGACTAGCGGGCTTCACAATGAGCAGTTCTTC. The encoded protein is CASSPRTSGLHNEQFF.

CDR3 nucleotide sequence: TGTGCCAGCAGTTCGAGTGGCACAGGGGTCTCCTACGAGCAGTACTTC. Translating gives CASSSSGTGVSYEQYF. The chain carries TRBV28 and TRBJ2-7; 7 bases line up with TRBD1. The V and J ends lost 4 bases and 0 bases, in that order; junction bases with no gene match: 9. CDR1 MDHEN and CDR2 SYDVKM come from the germline V gene. The CDR3 runs 16 residues.

J is TRBJ1-2 and V is TRBV6-5; D gene ambiguous. V was shortened by 0 bases and J by 3 bases, with 14 bases between the two germline ends. CDR3 length equals 16 residues. Per germline, CDR1 MNHEY and CDR2 SVGAGI. CDR3 loop: CASSYSIGEVDYGYTF. DNA of the CDR3: TGTGCCAGCAGTTACTCGATTGGGGAAGTCGACTATGGCTACACCTTC.

The chain carries TRBV27 and TRBJ1-1; TRBD1 agrees at 9 bases. Trimming at V came to 3 bases and at J to 4 bases, leaving 3 bases not matched to a gene. Per germline, CDR1 MNHEY and CDR2 SMNVEV (reference sequence). The CDR3 totals 14 residues. The DNA for the CDR3 is TGTGCCAGCAGTTTGAACAGGGGGCTCACTGAAGCTTTCTTT. Translation: CASSLNRGLTEAFF.

The rearrangement joins TRBV6-8 to TRBJ1-6; TRBD1 is a possible D gene (5 bases). Germline values: CDR1 MNHGY, CDR2 SAAAGT. The CDR3 has 13 amino acids. Trimming removed 10 bases from V and 8 bases from J, with 15 bases in between. CDR3 in DNA: TGTGCCAAAACGGGCGGGGGGGATTCACCCCTCCACTTT. Its translation is CAKTGGGDSPLHF.

The chain is built from TRBV5-4 and TRBJ1-1; TRBD1 might be the D (5 bases). The CDR3 sequence is 14 residues long. Germline CDR1 reads SGHNT; CDR2 reads YYREEE (reference sequence). The germline V and J ends were trimmed by 2 bases and 1 base, with 9 bases remaining between them. The CDR3 spells CASSFPGTNTEAFF. For the CDR3, the DNA is TGTGCCAGCAGCTTTCCAGGGACGAACACTGAAGCTTTCTTT. The full variable domain, its missing parts supplied by reference TRBV5-4 and TRBJ1-1, is ETGVTQSPTHLIKTRGQQVTLRCSSQSGHNTVSWYQQALGQGPQFIFQYYREEENGRGNFPPRFSGLQFPNYSSELNVNALELDDSALYLCASSFPGTNTEAFFGQGTRLTVV.

The genes are TRBV9 and TRBJ2-7, with TRBD2 matching 7 bases. CDR1 SGDLS and CDR2 YYNGEE come from the germline V gene. This CDR3 contains 14 residues. With V trimmed by 0 bases and J by 6 bases, 6 bases remained unmatched. This CDR3 reads CASSVGASGVEQYF. The CDR3 nucleotides read TGTGCCAGCAGCGTAGGGGCTAGCGGAGTCGAGCAGTACTTC.

The CDR3 sequence: CASSLSPGVGGQNGYTF. The CDR3, as DNA: TGTGCCAGCAGTTTATCGCCCGGGGTCGGTGGTCAGAATGGCTACACCTTC. This chain links TRBV27 with TRBJ1-2, with D uncertain. The CDR3 runs 17 residues. The V and J ends lost 0 bases and 6 bases respectively, with 20 bases between them. CDR1 is MNHEY and CDR2 is SMNVEV in the germline V gene (reference sequence).

The chain is built from TRBV12-5 and TRBJ2-5, with TRBD2 identical over 12 bases. From germline, CDR1 is LGHNT and CDR2 FRNRAP. With 0 bases clipped from V and 5 bases from J, the junction kept 4 bases outside the gene matches. This CDR3 is 16 amino acids long. This chain's CDR3 is CASGLVLAGGPETQYF. The CDR3, as DNA: TGTGCTAGTGGTTTGGTACTAGCGGGGGGCCCCGAGACCCAGTACTTC.

The gene calls are TRBV24-1 and TRBJ1-5, with D possibly TRBD1 on 6 matching bases. The CDR3 spans 13 residues. V lost 5 bases and J 3 bases, leaving 7 bases between the germline ends. Per germline, CDR1 KGHDR and CDR2 SFDVKD. The CDR3 coding sequence is TGTGCCACCAGTGGGGGGCTCAATCAGCCCCAGCATTTT. Its protein product is CATSGGLNQPQHF.

This chain uses TRBV3-1 (or the pseudogene TRBV3-2) with TRBJ2-5; TRBD1 is a possible D gene (5 bases). V was shortened by 2 bases and J by 1 base, with 8 bases between the two germline ends. Germline CDR1 LGHDT, CDR2 YNNKEL (reference sequence). This CDR3 region has 14 residues. The CDR3 nucleotides read TGTGCCAGCAGCCAACTTGGGGCCCAAGAGACCCAGTACTTC. Protein sequence: CASSQLGAQETQYF.